Detailed here is one T cell receptor (beta chain). No antigen is known for it. In germline, CDR1 is MNHEY, CDR2 SMNVEV (reference sequence). The V gene lost 5 bases and the J gene lost 6 bases, with 22 bases spanning the gap. CDR3 length equals 17 residues. This entry is derived from a study of T cell responses to AZD1222 COVID-19 vaccine. Study-wide background: Second-dose intervals near 4 or 12 weeks were combined. Study-wide points: Elevations in Spike-specific TCR breadth and depth followed administration of two AZD1222 doses. Baseline seropositivity characterized only 5 or 6 AZD1222 recipients.

Profiled with immunoSEQ multiplex PCR; TCRdb holds only in-frame clones, not every one. The sample holds 110,000 or so clones, roughly 88% seen once. The receptor comes from an adult in good health. The rearrangement joins TRBV27 to TRBJ2-2, with D hard to call. The sequences come from peripheral blood, collected on day 0 of AZD1222 vaccination. CDR3: CASSRAPETAFAGELFF. CDR3 bases: TGTGCCAGCAGTCGAGCCCCCGAGACCGCATTCGCCGGGGAGCTGTTTTTT.